Reported below is one T cell receptor beta chain. Its specificity is unknown. One junction end disagrees with the germline gene, perhaps due to a read error. The CDR3 sequence is 16 residues long. Germline values: CDR1 MGHDK, CDR2 SYGVNS. This specimen belongs to a study of Graves' ophthalmopathy and Graves' hyperthyroidism. RNA transcripts were the template, and TCR beta CDR3 regions were amplified from them. First-round RT-PCR with HTBI primers preceded a second-round multiplex PCR. TCRdb re-called the multiplex PCR reads with MiXCR, one entry per CDR3 protein. The repertoire holds about 1.2 million distinct CDR3 sequences, with 35% to 45% as singletons. Symptoms, serum thyroxine and TRAb, thyroid ultrasound, and orbital computed tomography formed the diagnostic basis. Broader study findings: Most clonotypes expanded in thyroid above 0.001 frequency were present in blood too. Between ophthalmopathy and stable hyperthyroidism, a 13-signature model drew a separation with 87.88% sensitivity and approximately 77% specificity.

Sequencing used peripheral blood or thyroid tissue (not recorded which). This clonotype was sampled from an adult man with Graves' hyperthyroidism. The chain uses TRBV25-1 and TRBJ2-5; D tentatively fits TRBD1 or TRBD2 (5 bases each). The CDR3 sequence: CASSERASWGLETQYF. The CDR3 nucleotides read TGTGCCAGTAGTGAAAGGGCTAGCTGGGGGTTAGAGACCCAGTACTTC.